This T cell receptor beta chain came from a study of cytomegalovirus exposure and HLA in healthy donors. Study results and caveats: Serostatus for CMV was the only available immune exposure information. Three CMV-associated chains were confirmed in vitro to be specific for CMV antigens. Prediction of most subjects' HLA-A and HLA-B alleles by TCR beta sequences was reportedly accurate.

PCR used 60 Vbeta primers and 13 Jbeta primers. TCRdb keeps only in-frame clones here, not all; method: immunoSEQ multiplex PCR. The data contain around 80,000 clones, over 65% of them seen just once; the ten biggest clones take up 3.5% to 5.5%. In this sample, this clone turned up once. As yet, its antigen is unknown. The CDR3 length is 13 residues. V lost 4 bases and J 2 bases, leaving 9 bases between the germline ends. Germline-derived CDR1 and CDR2 are SEHNR and FQNEAQ (reference sequence). Sequencing was carried out using PBMCs. This chain links TRBV7-9 with TRBJ2-7, with D unresolved. The source is a man in his forties or fifties in good health and CMV-seronegative. The CDR3 DNA reads TGTGCCAGCAGCTCAACAGCACCCTACGAGCAGTACTTC. Translated: CASSSTAPYEQYF.